Presented here are 21 T cell receptor beta chains from one specimen sequenced in a study of blood T cell repertoires in COVID-19. Data came from immunoSEQ multiplex PCR; TCRdb stores just in-frame clones and leaves some out. The sample consists of 110,000 to 150,000 clones, approximately 80% of them appearing once. The sequenced material came from PBMCs or T cells enriched from blood (not recorded which). Every receptor here comes from a woman between 18 and 30 years old who had been exposed to COVID-19.

This chain connects TRBV7-9 to TRBJ2-5; D unclear. This CDR3 is built from 14 residues. The germline gives CDR1 SEHNR, CDR2 FQNEAQ (reference sequence). The germline V and J ends were trimmed by 1 base and 5 bases, with 11 bases remaining between them. CDR3 in amino acids: CASSLEVGWETQYF. The DNA of the CDR3 is TGTGCCAGCAGCTTAGAAGTGGGCTGGGAGACCCAGTACTTC.

The chain combines TRBV10-3 with TRBJ2-3, with TRBD2 as a possible D gene (6 bases). Trimming removed 4 bases from V and 5 bases from J, with 7 bases in between. This CDR3 is built from 12 residues. Germline V gene sequence: CDR1 ENHRY, CDR2 SYGVKD. CDR3 protein: CAISVGGDTQYF. CDR3 bases: TGTGCCATCAGTGTCGGGGGAGATACGCAGTATTTT.

This clone was detected a few times. The chain couples TRBV6-5 to TRBJ1-2; D might be TRBD1 (6 bases). The CDR3 is 14 amino acids. V was cut by 8 bases and J by 8 bases, with 21 bases left in between. CDR1 is MNHEY, CDR2 SVGAGI, per germline. The CDR3, as DNA: TGTGCCAGCTCCATGATCGGGACAAGTCTAGGCTACACCTTC. Amino acid sequence: CASSMIGTSLGYTF.

The chain has TRBV6-5 and TRBJ1-1; D gene unclear. The germline V and J ends were trimmed by 6 bases and 10 bases, with 15 bases remaining between them. Germline V gene data show CDR1 as MNHEY and CDR2 as SVGAGI. The CDR3 spans 12 residues. The CDR3 protein is CASSESGSRAFF. The CDR3 coding sequence is TGTGCCAGCAGCGAGTCCGGGAGCAGAGCTTTCTTT.

Concerning this clone itself: An end of the junction does not agree with germline; a read error may underlie this. This chain links TRBV3-1 (or the pseudogene TRBV3-2) with TRBJ2-7; 10 bases are shared with TRBD2. The length of the CDR3 is 13 residues. Germline CDR1 LGHDT, CDR2 YNNKEL (reference sequence). DNA for the CDR3: TGTGCCAGCAGCCAAGGGTCCAGGACTAGCGGCATCTTC. Its protein product is CASSQGSRTSGIF.

The chain uses TRBV15 and TRBJ1-1, with D possibly matching TRBD1 (5 bases). Trimming shortened V by 2 bases and J by 4 bases, and 11 bases separated the two germline ends. The CDR3 has 14 amino acids. The germline gives CDR1 LNHNV, CDR2 YYDKDF (reference sequence). CDR3 loop: CATSRRGEATEAFF. In DNA, the CDR3 is TGTGCCACCAGCAGAAGGGGCGAGGCCACTGAAGCTTTCTTT.

This clone was counted only a few times. This chain joins TRBV9 and TRBJ2-7, with D perhaps matching TRBD1 (6 bases). Germline V gene sequence: CDR1 SGDLS, CDR2 YYNGEE. V was cut by 0 bases and J by 1 base, with 14 bases left in between. The CDR3 runs 16 residues. CDR3 sequence reads: CASSVALGGPSYEQYF. The DNA for the CDR3 is TGTGCCAGCAGCGTAGCTCTTGGGGGCCCATCCTACGAGCAGTACTTC. The full variable domain, rest sourced from reference TRBV9 and TRBJ2-7, is DSGVTQTPKHLITATGQRVTLRCSPRSGDLSVYWYQQSLDQGLQFLIQYYNGEERAKGNILERFSAQQFPDLHSELNLSSLELGDSALYFCASSVALGGPSYEQYFGPGTRLTVT.

The gene calls are TRBV5-1 and TRBJ2-1, with TRBD1 matching over 9 bases. Germline V gene data show CDR1 as SGHRS and CDR2 as YFSETQ. With 0 bases clipped from V and 7 bases from J, the junction kept 11 bases outside the gene matches. CDR3 size: 17 residues. CDR3 sequence reads: CASSLVQGAPLGNEQFF. The CDR3 DNA reads as TGCGCCAGCAGCTTGGTACAGGGGGCCCCCTTAGGGAATGAGCAGTTCTTC.

This chain links TRBV29-1 with TRBJ2-1, with 9 bases identical to TRBD2. The CDR3 covers 15 residues. Germline V lookup: CDR1 SQVTM, CDR2 ANQGSEA. V lost 7 bases and J lost 14; bases outside the gene matches: 21. The DNA of the CDR3 is TGCAGCGCCGACCATGGAAGTAGCGGGAGTGGTATTGAGTTCTTC. Amino acid sequence: CSADHGSSGSGIEFF.

The chain combines TRBV4-1 with TRBJ2-3, with D maybe TRBD1 (7 bases). Germline CDR1 MGHRA, CDR2 YSYEKL. The CDR3 is made up of 15 amino acids. V gave up 0 bases and J gave up 3 bases, with 10 bases separating them. In DNA, the CDR3 is TGCGCCAGCAGCCAAGAGACAGGGAGGACAGATACGCAGTATTTT. This translates into CASSQETGRTDTQYF.

This clone is a singleton in its sample. The genes are TRBV7-2 and TRBJ2-1; D unclear. The CDR3 has 15 amino acids. CDR1 and CDR2 from the germline V gene are SGHTA and FQGNSA. The V end lost 1 base, the J end lost 4 bases, and 11 bases lay between the germline ends. The CDR3 protein is CASSLGGNAYNEQFF. CDR3 nucleotides: TGTGCCAGCAGCTTAGGAGGAAATGCATACAATGAGCAGTTCTTC.

This chain uses TRBV18 with TRBJ2-7; TRBD2 matches at 13 bases. This CDR3 is built from 15 residues. After removal of 8 bases from V and 6 bases from J, the junction contained 10 bases not matched to a gene. Per the germline V gene, CDR1 is KGHSH and CDR2 is LQKENI. CDR3 sequence (DNA): TGTGCCAGCAGAGGACTAGCGGGAGCGTCGGGCGAGCAGTACTTC. Translated: CASRGLAGASGEQYF. The complete variable domain, with remaining parts taken from reference TRBV18 and TRBJ2-7, reads NAGVMQNPRHLVRRRGQEARLRCSPMKGHSHVYWYRQLPEEGLKFMVYLQKENIIDESGMPKERFSAEFPKEGPSILRIQQVVRGDSAAYFCASRGLAGASGEQYFGPGTRLTVT.

CDR3 sequence reads: CASSYKGLAGNYEQYF. The CDR3 nucleotides read TGTGCCAGCAGTTACAAGGGACTAGCGGGAAACTACGAGCAGTACTTC. This chain uses TRBV6-5 with TRBJ2-7; 13 nucleotides match TRBD2. The CDR3 is 16 residues long. The junction had 4 bases not matched to a gene; V was cut back by 2 bases and J by 3 bases. From germline, CDR1 is MNHEY and CDR2 SVGAGI.

On this clone: The same CDR3 can be traced to other DNA sequences in this sample. The chain uses TRBV6-2 or TRBV6-3 and TRBJ1-5; D gene uncertain. This CDR3 has 14 amino acids. V gave up 6 bases and J gave up 0 bases, with 9 bases separating them. Germline CDR1 is MNHEY and CDR2 is SVGEGT. As DNA, the CDR3 is TGTGCCAGCAGCTTCGGGAATAGCAATCAGCCCCAGCATTTT. Translated: CASSFGNSNQPQHF.

This clone was found once. The rearrangement links TRBV4-3 to TRBJ2-5; D possibly corresponds to TRBD1 (5 bases). Trimming pared 0 bases from V and 7 bases from J, leaving 15 bases between. This CDR3 region has 15 residues. Germline V gene sequence: CDR1 LGHNA, CDR2 YSLEER. CDR3 loop: CASSQEARTQGTQYF. Written as DNA, the CDR3 is TGCGCCAGCAGCCAAGAGGCACGGACCCAGGGGACCCAGTACTTC.

The J gene is TRBJ2-2, the V gene TRBV6-2 or TRBV6-3, with a weak D call TRBD2 (6 bases). CDR3 length: 16 amino acids. CDR1 MNHEY and CDR2 SVGEGT come from the germline V gene. V gave up 2 bases and J gave up 4 bases, with 14 bases separating them. The CDR3 DNA reads TGTGCCAGCAGTTACCATCGGGAGTCGAGCACCGGGGAGCTGTTTTTT. It codes for CASSYHRESSTGELFF.

V usage is TRBV10-1 and J usage is TRBJ1-4, with D uncertain. Germline loops: CDR1 WNHNN, CDR2 SYGVQD (reference sequence). The CDR3 totals 12 residues. V lost 3 bases and J 7 bases, leaving 6 bases between the germline ends. The DNA for the CDR3 is TGCGCCAGCAGTGACCCCGGTGAAAAACTGTTTTTT. Its translation is CASSDPGEKLFF.

This chain connects TRBV4-3 to TRBJ2-1; 9 positions agree with TRBD2. The trim removed 4 bases at V and 11 bases at J, leaving 9 bases unmatched. CDR1 LGHNA and CDR2 YSLEER come from the germline V gene. This CDR3 is built from 14 residues. CDR3 protein: CASSPTSSGTQQFF. CDR3 nucleotides: TGCGCCAGCAGCCCCACCTCTAGCGGGACCCAGCAGTTCTTC.

This chain connects TRBV6-5 to TRBJ1-6, with 8 bases aligning to TRBD1. V was pared by 6 bases and J by 7 bases, with 5 bases of the junction left unmatched. Germline V CDR1 and CDR2: MNHEY, SVGAGI. The CDR3 contains 14 residues. The DNA of the CDR3 is TGTGCCAGCAGGCCTACAGGGGGGAATTCACCCCTCCACTTT. As protein: CASRPTGGNSPLHF.

J is TRBJ1-1 and V is TRBV30; D perhaps matches TRBD1 (5 bases). Trimming pared 4 bases from V and 1 base from J, leaving 10 bases between. Germline V gene sequence: CDR1 GTSNPN, CDR2 SVGIG (reference sequence). The CDR3 runs to 13 residues. The CDR3 reads CAWTMDTNTEAFF. CDR3 nucleotide sequence: TGTGCCTGGACTATGGACACGAACACTGAAGCTTTCTTT.

The V call is TRBV4-1, the J call TRBJ2-1; the match to TRBD2 covers 9 bases. V shed 1 base and J 9 bases; nucleotides not matched to a gene: 16. The CDR3 contains 18 residues. Germline V gives CDR1 MGHRA, CDR2 YSYEKL. The CDR3 here is CASSQAGFGAGGRGEQFF. The CDR3 DNA reads TGCGCCAGCAGCCAAGCGGGGTTTGGAGCGGGAGGAAGGGGTGAGCAGTTCTTC.